Below, 12 T cell receptor beta chains from the same sample are listed, as sequenced in a study of patients and donors after allogeneic stem cell transplantation. TCRdb reanalysed the RT-PCR reads using MiXCR and keeps one entry per CDR3 protein. The profile covers about 74,000 distinct CDR3 sequences, with approximately 25% appearing a single time and around 27% taken by the ten largest. Sequenced: blood, either unsorted or a sorted T cell fraction (not recorded which). All receptors come from a human donor who was either an allogeneic HSCT recipient or a stem cell or donor lymphocyte infusion donor (not recorded which). It is not recorded whose cells these are; they may come from a transplant donor.

This clonotype was detected only a few times. J is TRBJ1-1 and V is TRBV20-1; D remains unclear. The CDR3 has 14 amino acids. Trimming cost V 1 base and J 4 bases, with 13 bases left between them. CDR1 is DFQATT and CDR2 is SNEGSKA in the germline V gene (reference sequence). The CDR3 sequence is CSARVPHRPTEAFF. The CDR3 nucleotides are TGCAGTGCTAGAGTTCCGCATCGGCCCACTGAAGCTTTCTTT.

V and J are TRBV30 and TRBJ1-2, with TRBD1 identical over 7 bases. Germline V gives CDR1 GTSNPN, CDR2 SVGIG (reference sequence). V trimming: 1 base; J trimming: 4 bases; junction bases outside the gene matches: 6. The CDR3 loop spans 14 amino acids. CDR3: CAWSGQGRAYGYTF. CDR3 nucleotide sequence: TGTGCCTGGAGTGGACAGGGACGGGCCTATGGCTACACCTTC.

This clonotype was counted only a few times. V and J are TRBV6-5 and TRBJ2-3; D unresolved. In germline, CDR1 is MNHEY, CDR2 SVGAGI. Trimming removed 2 bases from V and 1 base from J, with 4 bases in between. The CDR3 spans 13 residues. The CDR3 nucleotides read TGTGCCAGCAGTTACCTGGGCACAGATACGCAGTATTTT. Translating it yields CASSYLGTDTQYF.

This rearrangement joins TRBV20-1 to TRBJ1-4; 11 nucleotides match TRBD1. The CDR3 consists of 16 residues. The germline V gene encodes CDR1 DFQATT and CDR2 SNEGSKA (reference sequence). Trimming cost V 2 bases and J 5 bases; bases outside gene matches: 7. The CDR3 coding sequence is TGCAGTGCTAGACCGGGACAGGGGGAAAGGAATGAAAAACTGTTTTTT. Translation gives CSARPGQGERNEKLFF.

The V call is TRBV15, the J call TRBJ1-2; TRBD1 agrees at 7 bases. Germline V gene lookup returns CDR1 LNHNV and CDR2 YYDKDF (reference sequence). V lost 0 bases to trimming and J lost 5 bases; unmatched junction nucleotides: 9. The CDR3 spans 16 residues. DNA for the CDR3: TGTGCCACCAGCAGAGATCTCCGACAGGGAGGATATGGCTACACCTTC. It is translated as CATSRDLRQGGYGYTF.

This clonotype was seen at least ten times. J is TRBJ2-3 and V is TRBV10-3, with 12 bases that match TRBD1. The germline gives CDR1 ENHRY, CDR2 SYGVKD. Trimming at V came to 6 bases and at J to 6 bases, leaving 4 bases not matched to a gene. The CDR3 has 14 residues. The CDR3 nucleotides read TGTGCCATCAGACCGGGACAGGGGGCTGATACGCAGTATTTT. Its protein is CAIRPGQGADTQYF.

As concerns this clonotype: A much larger clone lies one base from this, so it may be a read error. J is TRBJ1-1 and V is TRBV5-6, with 7 positions matching TRBD1. Germline V lookup: CDR1 SGHDT, CDR2 YYEEEE. The length of the CDR3 is 17 residues. The CDR3 loop is CASSYVRQGWMNTDAFF. The DNA of the CDR3 is TGTGCCAGCAGCTACGTACGACAGGGTTGGATGAACACTGATGCTTTCTTT. Drawing the rest from reference TRBV5-6 and TRBJ1-1, the complete variable domain is DAGVTQSPTHLIKTRGQQVTLRCSPKSGHDTVSWYQQALGQGPQFIFQYYEEEERQRGNFPDRFSGHQFPNYSSELNVNALLLGDSALYLCASSYVRQGWMNTDAFFGQGTRLTVV.

This clonotype was seen more than once but under ten times. This chain joins TRBV9 and TRBJ1-6; D not certain. Trimming shortened V by 1 base and J by 0 bases, and 14 bases separated the two germline ends. The CDR3 extends over 18 amino acids. The germline gives CDR1 SGDLS, CDR2 YYNGEE. CDR3 amino acids: CASSVTVGRSSYNSPLHF. The CDR3 nucleotides read TGTGCCAGCAGCGTAACGGTGGGCCGGAGCTCCTATAATTCACCCCTCCACTTT.

This clonotype was recorded many times. The chain couples TRBV10-3 to TRBJ1-1; no clear D. Trimming pared 0 bases from V and 10 bases from J, leaving 6 bases between. The CDR3 sequence is 11 residues long. In germline, CDR1 is ENHRY, CDR2 SYGVKD. DNA of the CDR3: TGTGCCATCAGTGAGTCGTCTGTAGCTTTCTTT. It is translated as CAISESSVAFF.

The rearrangement joins TRBV10-3 to TRBJ1-1, with D possibly TRBD1 on 6 matching bases. Trimming removed 11 bases at V and 5 bases at J, with 18 bases between. CDR1 ENHRY and CDR2 SYGVKD come from the germline V gene. This CDR3 comprises 13 residues. In nucleotides, the CDR3 is TGTGCCTCACAGGGAGTCCCGAAGACTGAAGCTTTCTTT. Amino acid sequence: CASQGVPKTEAFF.

This chain joins TRBV12-3 or TRBV12-4 and TRBJ2-2; 9 positions match TRBD2. This CDR3 has 17 residues. The trim removed 8 bases at V and 6 bases at J, leaving 16 bases unmatched. CDR3 bases: TGTGCCAGCGGCGCCTCCGGGACTAGCAAGATTCCCGGGGAGCTGTTTTTT. Amino acids: CASGASGTSKIPGELFF.

The chain has TRBV6-1 and TRBJ1-1; no reliable D call. V lost 4 bases, J lost 6 bases, and 6 bases lay in between. The germline CDR1 and CDR2 sequences are MNHNS and SASEGT. This CDR3 spans 11 amino acids. The CDR3 DNA sequence: TGTGCCAGCAGTGTAAAGGCTGAAGCTTTCTTT. Encoded protein: CASSVKAEAFF.